The rows below give T cell receptor beta chains drawn from one sample of a study of persistence of HIV-infected CD4 T cells. The method was immunoSEQ multiplex PCR; TCRdb's version includes in-frame clones alone and lacks a portion of them. The sample records 64,000 or so clones, 70% to 75% being singletons. Their recognized antigens are unknown. Source: CD4+ T cells sorted from PBMCs after roughly 18-hour stimulation, taken from a patient who received antiretroviral therapy. The receptors originated from an adult man with HIV who was CMV-seropositive. Both conserved end residues are part of each CDR3. Each record gives: clone size, J gene, D gene, V gene, CDR3 protein, CDR3 DNA. A D gene is named only where the DNA matches it firmly. The listing skips clone size in some rows; elsewhere it reads once, few, many or a size class.

>.|TRBJ2-2|TRBD1|TRBV24-1
CATSDPGQGDTGELFF
TGTGCCACCAGTGACCCAGGACAGGGCGACACCGGGGAGCTGTTTTTT
>.|TRBJ2-7|TRBD1|TRBV3-1/TRBV3-2
CASSQYRGLEQYF
TGTGCCAGCAGCCAATACAGGGGGCTTGAGCAGTACTTC
>.|TRBJ1-6|.|TRBV6-1
CASSEAQKGGRSFNSPLHF
TGTGCCAGCAGTGAAGCGCAGAAGGGCGGACGGTCCTTTAATTCACCCCTCCACTTT
>.|TRBJ2-2|.|TRBV12-3/TRBV12-4
CASQRSNTGELFF
TGTGCCAGCCAACGGTCGAACACCGGGGAGCTGTTTTTT
>.|TRBJ1-1|.|TRBV28
CASSSWGTEAFF
TGTGCCAGCAGCTCATGGGGCACTGAAGCTTTCTTT
>.|TRBJ1-3|TRBD1|TRBV9
CASSVGGTGGTGNTIYF
TGTGCCAGCAGCGTAGGAGGGACAGGGGGCACTGGAAACACCATATATTTT
>.|TRBJ1-1|.|TRBV9
CASSVGMNTEAFF
TGTGCCAGCAGCGTAGGGATGAACACTGAAGCTTTCTTT
>.|TRBJ1-1|.|TRBV20-1
CSASGIPPNTEAFF
TGCAGTGCTAGTGGGATCCCCCCGAACACTGAAGCTTTCTTT
>.|TRBJ1-5|TRBD1|TRBV12-5
CASSAGTGNQPQHF
TGTGCTAGTTCGGCGGGGACAGGGAATCAGCCCCAGCATTTT
>.|TRBJ2-7|.|TRBV7-2
CASSLGQLNEQYF
TGTGCCAGCAGCTTAGGACAGTTAAACGAGCAGTACTTC
>few|TRBJ1-2|.|TRBV29-1
CSVDGDTLRNGYTF
TGCAGCGTTGATGGAGATACCTTAAGGAATGGCTACACCTTC
>.|TRBJ2-2|.|TRBV25-1
CASSTLGGATTGELFF
TGTGCCAGCAGTACCCTTGGGGGGGCGACCACCGGGGAGCTGTTTTTT
>few|TRBJ1-4|TRBD1|TRBV2
CASRAQGATNEKLFF
TGTGCCAGCAGAGCACAGGGGGCAACTAATGAAAAACTGTTTTTT
>.|TRBJ2-2|TRBD1|TRBV6-1
CASSEGRDREGGELFF
TGTGCCAGCAGTGAGGGGCGGGACAGGGAAGGCGGGGAGCTGTTTTTT
>.|TRBJ2-5|.|TRBV19
CASSIGRGRETQYF
TGTGCCAGTAGTATAGGAAGGGGGAGAGAGACCCAGTACTTC
>.|TRBJ1-1|.|TRBV7-9
CASSYGPNTEAFF
TGTGCCAGCAGCTACGGACCGAACACTGAAGCTTTCTTT
>.|TRBJ1-4|TRBD1|TRBV7-9
CASSGQGLNEKLFF
TGTGCCAGCAGCGGACAGGGGCTAAATGAAAAACTGTTTTTT
>.|TRBJ1-1|TRBD1|TRBV5-1
CASSLGQGLNTEAFF
TGCGCCAGCAGCTTGGGACAGGGGTTGAACACTGAAGCTTTCTTT
>.|TRBJ2-2|TRBD1|TRBV10-1
CASSGQGRGELFF
TGCGCCAGCAGCGGACAGGGGAGAGGGGAGCTGTTTTTT
>.|TRBJ2-4|.|TRBV27
CASRSWGLNDIQYF
TGTGCCAGCAGGAGTTGGGGACTTAACGACATTCAGTACTTC
>.|TRBJ1-2|.|TRBV6-5
CASTPRSGVEGYTF
TGTGCCAGCACCCCGAGGTCCGGGGTTGAGGGCTACACCTTC
>.|TRBJ1-2|.|TRBV29-1
CSRQQGVGGYTF
TGCAGCCGCCAACAAGGGGTGGGCGGCTACACCTTC
>.|TRBJ2-2|.|TRBV6-6
CASSQTPPGRSNTGELFF
TGTGCCAGCAGTCAGACTCCGCCAGGGAGGTCCAACACCGGGGAGCTGTTTTTT
>once|TRBJ1-2|.|TRBV6-2/TRBV6-3
CASSLLLVGHYGYTF
TGTGCCAGCAGCCTGTTGTTGGTGGGGCACTATGGCTACACCTTC
>.|TRBJ2-7|TRBD2|TRBV28
CASSASLAGVYEQYF
TGTGCCAGCAGTGCCTCCTTAGCGGGAGTTTACGAGCAGTACTTC
>.|TRBJ1-4|TRBD1|TRBV28
CASTRGNEKLFF
TGTGCCAGCACCAGGGGGAATGAAAAACTGTTTTTT
>once|TRBJ1-1|.|TRBV19
CASSLGRINTEAFF
TGTGCCAGTAGTCTAGGACGGATAAACACTGAAGCTTTCTTT
>few|TRBJ2-1|TRBD1|TRBV27
CASSFRTGGLTNSEQFF
TGTGCCAGCAGTTTCCGGACAGGGGGTCTCACTAACAGTGAGCAGTTCTTC
>once|TRBJ2-5|.|TRBV3-1/TRBV3-2
CASSNPGGPGETQYF
TGTGCCAGCAGCAACCCCGGGGGGCCAGGAGAGACCCAGTACTTC
>few|TRBJ1-2|.|TRBV14
CASSQAGSFYGYTF
TGTGCCAGCAGCCAAGCGGGCAGCTTCTATGGCTACACCTTC
>.|TRBJ2-2|TRBD1|TRBV19
CASSPIPKTGGYTGELFF
TGTGCCAGTAGTCCCATCCCCAAAACAGGGGGCTACACCGGGGAGCTGTTTTTT
>.|TRBJ2-1|TRBD2|TRBV28
CASSPPSGSRNEQFF
TGTGCCAGCAGTCCCCCTAGCGGGTCCCGAAATGAGCAGTTCTTC
>.|TRBJ2-5|TRBD2|TRBV18
CASSSGLAVQETQYF
TGTGCCAGCTCATCGGGACTAGCTGTTCAAGAGACCCAGTACTTC
>.|TRBJ1-2|TRBD1|TRBV7-9
CASSVQGQGSYTF
TGTGCCAGCAGCGTCCAAGGACAGGGGTCCTACACCTTC
>.|TRBJ2-3|TRBD2|TRBV7-3
CASSPSGTRSTDTQYF
TGTGCCAGCAGCCCCTCCGGGACTAGGAGCACAGATACGCAGTATTTT
>.|TRBJ1-4|.|TRBV5-6
CASSLARGAVLFF
TGTGCCAGCAGCTTGGCCCGGGGGGCGGTTCTGTTTTTT
>.|TRBJ2-3|TRBD2|TRBV6-5
CASKGLAGNSDTQYF
TGTGCCAGCAAAGGACTAGCGGGGAATTCAGATACGCAGTATTTT
>.|TRBJ2-7|TRBD1|TRBV11-3
CASSLEGTGEHEQYF
TGTGCCAGCAGCTTAGAGGGGACAGGGGAACACGAGCAGTACTTC
>.|TRBJ1-4|TRBD1|TRBV24-1
CATSGGTGTNEKLFF
TGTGCCACCAGTGGTGGGACAGGGACGAATGAAAAACTGTTTTTT
>.|TRBJ2-1|TRBD1|TRBV19
CASKTGGHEQFF
TGTGCCAGTAAGACAGGGGGCCATGAGCAGTTCTTC
>.|TRBJ2-7|TRBD1|TRBV10-2
CASAELYRGLHEQYF
TGCGCCAGCGCCGAATTATACAGGGGTCTCCACGAGCAGTACTTC
>few|TRBJ1-6|.|TRBV12-3/TRBV12-4
CASSFLNSPLHF
TGTGCCAGCAGTTTCTTAAATTCACCCCTCCACTTT
>.|TRBJ2-6|.|TRBV28
CASSLEEGTGPTVLTF
TGTGCCAGCAGTTTAGAAGAGGGAACAGGCCCGACCGTCCTGACTTTC
>.|TRBJ1-6|TRBD1|TRBV3-1/TRBV3-2
CASSPREGANSPLHF
TGTGCCAGCAGCCCTAGGGAGGGGGCAAATTCACCCCTCCACTTT
>few|TRBJ1-2|TRBD1|TRBV6-5
CASSLESTGGRGYTF
TGTGCCAGCAGTCTAGAATCCACAGGGGGAAGGGGCTACACCTTC
>.|TRBJ1-1|.|TRBV9
CASSLGRLNTEAFF
TGTGCCAGCAGCCTTGGACGGCTGAACACTGAAGCTTTCTTT